This T cell receptor (beta chain) was observed in a study of cytomegalovirus exposure and HLA in healthy donors. Study results and limitations: DRB1 had the most TCR associations and HLA-C the fewest, a later analysis found, with rates varying by HLA locus. When analyzed later, a missense DCLRE1C variant was found to be linked to TCR beta V- and J-gene trimming.

Whereas donors were nominally healthy upon sampling, unrecorded immune exposures were probable. CDR1 is SGHNT and CDR2 is YYREEE in the germline V gene (reference sequence). The CDR3 totals 15 residues. Trimming at V came to 4 bases and at J to 5 bases, leaving 8 bases not matched to a gene. To note about this clone: Its antigen is not identified.

PCR used 60 Vbeta primers and 13 Jbeta primers. Repertoires were generated with immunoSEQ multiplex PCR, while TCRdb's copy carries only in-frame clones and drops some. This table holds about 150,000 clones, roughly 85% found once. The sequenced material came from PBMCs. The origin of this receptor is a man in his forties in good health and CMV-seropositive. This chain links TRBV5-4 with TRBJ2-7; 11 nucleotides match TRBD2. CDR3 sequence reads: CASSVTSGIGNEQYF. The CDR3 nucleotides read TGTGCCAGCAGCGTGACTAGCGGGATTGGGAACGAGCAGTACTTC.